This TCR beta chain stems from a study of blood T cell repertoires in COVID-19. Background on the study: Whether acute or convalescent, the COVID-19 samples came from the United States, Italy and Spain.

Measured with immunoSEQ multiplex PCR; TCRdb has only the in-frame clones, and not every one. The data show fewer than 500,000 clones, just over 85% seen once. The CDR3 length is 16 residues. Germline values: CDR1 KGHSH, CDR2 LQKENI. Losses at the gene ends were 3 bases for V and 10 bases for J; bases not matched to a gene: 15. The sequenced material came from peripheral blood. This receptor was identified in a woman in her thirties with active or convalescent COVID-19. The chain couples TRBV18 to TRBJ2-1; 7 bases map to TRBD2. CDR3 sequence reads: CASSPMQDSAGGEQFF. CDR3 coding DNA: TGTGCCAGCTCACCCATGCAGGACTCAGCCGGGGGGGAGCAGTTCTTC.